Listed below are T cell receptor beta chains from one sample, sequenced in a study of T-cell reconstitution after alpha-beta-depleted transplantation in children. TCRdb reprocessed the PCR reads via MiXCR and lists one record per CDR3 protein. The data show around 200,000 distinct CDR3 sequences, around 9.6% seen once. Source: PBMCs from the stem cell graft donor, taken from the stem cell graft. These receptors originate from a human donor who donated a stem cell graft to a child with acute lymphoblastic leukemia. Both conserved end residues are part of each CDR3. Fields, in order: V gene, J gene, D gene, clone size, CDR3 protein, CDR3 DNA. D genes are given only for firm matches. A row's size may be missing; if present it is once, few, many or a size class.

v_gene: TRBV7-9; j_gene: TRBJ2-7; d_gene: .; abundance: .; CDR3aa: CASRITGPEQYF; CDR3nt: TGTGCCAGCAGGATAACAGGGCCCGAGCAGTACTTC
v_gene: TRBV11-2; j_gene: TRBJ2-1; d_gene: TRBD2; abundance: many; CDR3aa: CASSFLGGGDNEQFF; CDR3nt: TGTGCCAGCAGCTTCCTTGGCGGGGGAGACAATGAGCAGTTCTTC
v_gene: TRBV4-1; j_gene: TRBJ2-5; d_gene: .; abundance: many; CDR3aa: CASSQDLSTSQETQYF; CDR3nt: TGCGCCAGCAGCCAAGATCTCAGTACCAGCCAAGAGACCCAGTACTTC
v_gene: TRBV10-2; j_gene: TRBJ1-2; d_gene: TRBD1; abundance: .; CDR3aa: CASNAGQGNNYGYTF; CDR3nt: TGCGCCAGCAATGCGGGACAGGGAAATAACTATGGCTACACCTTC
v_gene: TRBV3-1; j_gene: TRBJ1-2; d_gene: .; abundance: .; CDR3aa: CASSNAGGGYTF; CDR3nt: TGTGCCAGCAGCAATGCCGGGGGTGGCTACACCTTC
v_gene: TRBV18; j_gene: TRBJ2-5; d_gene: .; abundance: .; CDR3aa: CASSQENRETQYF; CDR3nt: TGTGCCAGCTCACAGGAGAATAGGGAGACCCAGTACTTC
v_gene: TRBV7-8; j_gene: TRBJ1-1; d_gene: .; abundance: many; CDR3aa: CASSLEAGNTEAFF; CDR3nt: TGTGCCAGCAGCTTAGAAGCAGGGAACACTGAAGCTTTCTTT
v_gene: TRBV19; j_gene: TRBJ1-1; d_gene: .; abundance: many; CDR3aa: CASRRAGLNTEAFF; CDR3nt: TGTGCCAGTCGTAGGGCCGGGCTGAACACTGAAGCTTTCTTT
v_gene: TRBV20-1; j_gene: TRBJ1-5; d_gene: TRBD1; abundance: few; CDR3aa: CSALGQGGDYSNQPQHF; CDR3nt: TGCAGTGCTTTGGGACAGGGAGGGGATTATAGCAATCAGCCCCAGCATTTT
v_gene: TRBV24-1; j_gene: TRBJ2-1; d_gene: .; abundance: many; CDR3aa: CATSGWAGAYNEQFF; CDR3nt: TGTGCCACCAGTGGATGGGCAGGGGCTTACAATGAGCAGTTCTTC
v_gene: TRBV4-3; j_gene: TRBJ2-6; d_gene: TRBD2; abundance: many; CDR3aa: CASSQDGGAGANVLTF; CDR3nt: TGCGCCAGCAGCCAAGATGGGGGGGCTGGGGCCAACGTCCTGACTTTC
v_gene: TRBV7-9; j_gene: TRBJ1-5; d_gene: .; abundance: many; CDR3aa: CASSSGGRLIEDQPQHF; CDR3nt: TGTGCCAGCAGCTCCGGAGGCAGACTTATCGAGGATCAGCCCCAGCATTTT
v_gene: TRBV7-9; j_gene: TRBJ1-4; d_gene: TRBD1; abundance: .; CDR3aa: CASSLSGRGSTNEKLFF; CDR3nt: TGTGCCAGCAGCTTATCCGGCAGGGGGTCGACAAATGAAAAACTGTTTTTT
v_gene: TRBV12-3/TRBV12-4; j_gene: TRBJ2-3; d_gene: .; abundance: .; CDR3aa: CASTLGSITDTQYF; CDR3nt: TGTGCCAGCACCCTAGGGTCGATAACAGATACGCAGTATTTT
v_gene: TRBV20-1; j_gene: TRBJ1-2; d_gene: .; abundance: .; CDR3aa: CSADPRTFGYTF; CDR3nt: TGCAGTGCCGATCCTCGGACATTCGGCTACACCTTC
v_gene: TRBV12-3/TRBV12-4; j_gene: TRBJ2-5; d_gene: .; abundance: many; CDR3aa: CASSKQTETQYF; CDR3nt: TGTGCCAGCAGTAAACAAACAGAGACCCAGTACTTC
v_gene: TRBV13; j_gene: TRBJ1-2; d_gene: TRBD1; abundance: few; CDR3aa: CASSPRGPNYGYTF; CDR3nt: TGTGCCAGCAGCCCCAGGGGGCCTAACTATGGCTACACCTTC
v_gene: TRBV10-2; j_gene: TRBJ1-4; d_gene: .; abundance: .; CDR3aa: CAISESAAEKLFF; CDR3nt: TGCGCCATCAGTGAGTCGGCGGCTGAAAAACTGTTTTTT